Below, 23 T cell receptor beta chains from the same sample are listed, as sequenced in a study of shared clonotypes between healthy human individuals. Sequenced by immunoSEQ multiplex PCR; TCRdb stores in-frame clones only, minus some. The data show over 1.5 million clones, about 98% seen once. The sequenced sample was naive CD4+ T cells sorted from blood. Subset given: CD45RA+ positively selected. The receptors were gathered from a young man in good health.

CDR3 bases: TGCGCCAGCAGCCCGGAGGGGAGGGGAGATACGCAGTATTTT. As protein: CASSPEGRGDTQYF. The V call is TRBV4-1, the J call TRBJ2-3; TRBD2 matches 7 bases. The J segment lost 5 bases and the V segment lost 4 bases, leaving 6 bases of the junction unmatched. The length of the CDR3 is 14 residues. Germline lookup yields CDR1 MGHRA and CDR2 YSYEKL.

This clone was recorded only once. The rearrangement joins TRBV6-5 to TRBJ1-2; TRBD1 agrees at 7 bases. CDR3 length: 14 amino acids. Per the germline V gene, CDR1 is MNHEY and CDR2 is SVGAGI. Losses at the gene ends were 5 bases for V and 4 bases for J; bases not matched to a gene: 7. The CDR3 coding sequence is TGTGCCAGCAGTCCTTACAGGGGTTCCTATGGCTACACCTTC. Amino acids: CASSPYRGSYGYTF.

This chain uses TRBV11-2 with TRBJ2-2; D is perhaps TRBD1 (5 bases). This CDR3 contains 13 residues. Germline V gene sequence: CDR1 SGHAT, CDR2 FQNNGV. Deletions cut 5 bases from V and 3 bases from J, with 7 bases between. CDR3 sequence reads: CASSQGHTGELFF. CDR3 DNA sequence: TGTGCCAGCAGCCAGGGTCACACCGGGGAGCTGTTTTTT.

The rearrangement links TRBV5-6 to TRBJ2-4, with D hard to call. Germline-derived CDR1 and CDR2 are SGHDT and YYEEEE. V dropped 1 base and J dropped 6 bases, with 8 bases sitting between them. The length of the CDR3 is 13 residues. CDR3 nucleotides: TGTGCCAGCAGCTTGTTCAAAGGAAACATTCAGTACTTC. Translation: CASSLFKGNIQYF. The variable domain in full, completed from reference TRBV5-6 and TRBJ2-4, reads DAGVTQSPTHLIKTRGQQVTLRCSPKSGHDTVSWYQQALGQGPQFIFQYYEEEERQRGNFPDRFSGHQFPNYSSELNVNALLLGDSALYLCASSLFKGNIQYFGAGTRLSVL.

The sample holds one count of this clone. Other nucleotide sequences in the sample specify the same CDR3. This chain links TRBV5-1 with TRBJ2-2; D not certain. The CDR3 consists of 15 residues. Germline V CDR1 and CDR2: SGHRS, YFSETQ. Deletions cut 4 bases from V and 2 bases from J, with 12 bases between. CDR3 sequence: CASSLGRTNTGELFF. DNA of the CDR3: TGCGCCAGCAGCCTAGGCCGAACCAACACCGGGGAGCTGTTTTTT.

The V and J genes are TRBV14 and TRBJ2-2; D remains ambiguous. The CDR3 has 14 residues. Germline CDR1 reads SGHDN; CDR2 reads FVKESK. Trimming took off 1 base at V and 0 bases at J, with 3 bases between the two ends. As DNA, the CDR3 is TGTGCCAGCAGCCAAGTAACGAACACCGGGGAGCTGTTTTTT. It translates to CASSQVTNTGELFF.

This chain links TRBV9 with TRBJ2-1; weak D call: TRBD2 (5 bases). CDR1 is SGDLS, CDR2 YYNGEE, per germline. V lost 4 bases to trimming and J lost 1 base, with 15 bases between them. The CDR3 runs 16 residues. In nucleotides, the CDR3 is TGTGCCAGCAGCCCTCGGGGTTTAGAGTCCTACAATGAGCAGTTCTTC. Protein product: CASSPRGLESYNEQFF.

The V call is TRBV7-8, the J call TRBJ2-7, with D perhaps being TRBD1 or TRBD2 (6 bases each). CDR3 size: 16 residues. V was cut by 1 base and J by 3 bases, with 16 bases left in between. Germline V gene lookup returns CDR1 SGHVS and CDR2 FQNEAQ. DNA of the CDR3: TGTGCCAGCAGCTTAGAACGGTTAGGGGGGCACTACGAGCAGTACTTC. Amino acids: CASSLERLGGHYEQYF.

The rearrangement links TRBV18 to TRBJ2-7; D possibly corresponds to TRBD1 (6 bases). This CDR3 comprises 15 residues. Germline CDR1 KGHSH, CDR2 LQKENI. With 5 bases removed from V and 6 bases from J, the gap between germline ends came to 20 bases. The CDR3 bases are TGTGCCAGCTCAGATCTTCCTAGTAGGGGGAGCGAGCAGTACTTC. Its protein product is CASSDLPSRGSEQYF.

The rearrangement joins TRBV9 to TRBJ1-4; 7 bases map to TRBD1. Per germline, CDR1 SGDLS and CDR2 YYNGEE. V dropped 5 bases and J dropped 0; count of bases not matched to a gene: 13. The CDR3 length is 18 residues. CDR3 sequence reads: CASSRTGTVYATNEKLFF. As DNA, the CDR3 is TGTGCCAGCAGTCGTACCGGGACAGTGTATGCAACTAATGAAAAACTGTTTTTT. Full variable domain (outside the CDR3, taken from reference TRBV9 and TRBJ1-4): DSGVTQTPKHLITATGQRVTLRCSPRSGDLSVYWYQQSLDQGLQFLIQYYNGEERAKGNILERFSAQQFPDLHSELNLSSLELGDSALYFCASSRTGTVYATNEKLFFGSGTQLSVL.

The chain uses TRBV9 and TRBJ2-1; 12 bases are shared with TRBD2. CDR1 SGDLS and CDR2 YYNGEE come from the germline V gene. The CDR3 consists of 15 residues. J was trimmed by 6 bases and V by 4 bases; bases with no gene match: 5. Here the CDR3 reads CASSPSGLAGNEQFF. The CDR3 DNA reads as TGTGCCAGCAGCCCCTCGGGACTAGCGGGCAATGAGCAGTTCTTC.

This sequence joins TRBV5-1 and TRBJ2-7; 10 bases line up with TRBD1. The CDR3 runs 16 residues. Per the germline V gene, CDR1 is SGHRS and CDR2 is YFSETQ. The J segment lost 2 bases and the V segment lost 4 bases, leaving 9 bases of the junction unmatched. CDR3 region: CASSTEGQGLPYEQYF. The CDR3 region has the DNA TGCGCCAGCAGCACGGAGGGACAGGGGCTCCCCTACGAGCAGTACTTC.

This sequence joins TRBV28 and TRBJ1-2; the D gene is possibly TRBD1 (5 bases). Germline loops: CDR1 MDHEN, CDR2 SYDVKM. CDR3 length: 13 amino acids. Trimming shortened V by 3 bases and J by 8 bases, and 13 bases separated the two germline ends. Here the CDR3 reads CASSFRQKGGYTF. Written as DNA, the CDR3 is TGTGCCAGCAGTTTCCGACAAAAGGGGGGCTACACCTTC.

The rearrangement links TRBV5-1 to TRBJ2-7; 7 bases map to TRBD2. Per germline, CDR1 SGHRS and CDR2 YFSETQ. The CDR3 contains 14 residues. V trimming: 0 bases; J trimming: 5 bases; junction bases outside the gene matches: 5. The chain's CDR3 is CASSLVASGHEQYF. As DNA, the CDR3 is TGCGCCAGCAGCTTGGTGGCTAGCGGACACGAGCAGTACTTC.

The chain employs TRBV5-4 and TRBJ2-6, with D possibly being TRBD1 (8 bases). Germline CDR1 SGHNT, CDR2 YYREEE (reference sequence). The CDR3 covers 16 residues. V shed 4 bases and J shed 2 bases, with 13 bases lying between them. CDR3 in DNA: TGTGCCAGCAGCACAGGGGGGGGAACTGGGGCCAACGTCCTGACTTTC. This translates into CASSTGGGTGANVLTF.

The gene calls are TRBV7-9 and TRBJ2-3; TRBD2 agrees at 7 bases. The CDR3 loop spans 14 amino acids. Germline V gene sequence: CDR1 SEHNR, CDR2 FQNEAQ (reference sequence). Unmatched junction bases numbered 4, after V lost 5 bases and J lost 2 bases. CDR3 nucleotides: TGTGCCAGCAGCCAGCGGGAAATCACAGATACGCAGTATTTT. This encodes CASSQREITDTQYF.

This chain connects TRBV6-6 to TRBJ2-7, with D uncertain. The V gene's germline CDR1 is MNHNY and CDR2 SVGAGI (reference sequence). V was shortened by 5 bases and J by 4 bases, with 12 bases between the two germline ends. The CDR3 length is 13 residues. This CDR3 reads CASSTVLNYEQYF. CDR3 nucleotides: TGTGCCAGCAGTACAGTCCTCAATTACGAGCAGTACTTC.

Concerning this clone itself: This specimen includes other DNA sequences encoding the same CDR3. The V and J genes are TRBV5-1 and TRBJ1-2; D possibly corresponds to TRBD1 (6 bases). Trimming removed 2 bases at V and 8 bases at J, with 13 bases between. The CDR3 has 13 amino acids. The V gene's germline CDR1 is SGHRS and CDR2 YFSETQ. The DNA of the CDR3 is TGCGCCAGCAGCTTAGCAGAGGGGGACGGCTACACCTTC. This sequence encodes CASSLAEGDGYTF.

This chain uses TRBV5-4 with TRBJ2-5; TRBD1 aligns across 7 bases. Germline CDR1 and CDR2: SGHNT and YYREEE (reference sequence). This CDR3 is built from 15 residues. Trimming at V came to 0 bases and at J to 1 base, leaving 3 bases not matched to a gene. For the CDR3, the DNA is TGTGCCAGCAGCTTGGCCGGGGACAGCCAAGAGACCCAGTACTTC. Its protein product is CASSLAGDSQETQYF.

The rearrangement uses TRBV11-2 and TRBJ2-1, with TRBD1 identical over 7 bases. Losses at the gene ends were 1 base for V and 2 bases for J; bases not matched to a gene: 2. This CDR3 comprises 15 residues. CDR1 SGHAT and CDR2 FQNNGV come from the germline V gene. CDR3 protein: CASSLVGQAYNEQFF. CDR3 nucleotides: TGTGCCAGCAGCTTAGTAGGACAGGCCTACAATGAGCAGTTCTTC.

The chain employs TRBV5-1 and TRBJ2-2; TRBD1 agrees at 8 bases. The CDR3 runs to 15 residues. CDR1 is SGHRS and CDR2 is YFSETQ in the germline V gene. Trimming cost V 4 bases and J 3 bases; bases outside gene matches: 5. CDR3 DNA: TGCGCCAGCAGCCATGGACAGGGCGACACCGGGGAGCTGTTTTTT. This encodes CASSHGQGDTGELFF.

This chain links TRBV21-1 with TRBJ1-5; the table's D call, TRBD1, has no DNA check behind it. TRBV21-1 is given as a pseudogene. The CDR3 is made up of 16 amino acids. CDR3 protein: CASSKEHPSSNQPQHF. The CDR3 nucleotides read TGTGCCAGCAGCAAAGAACACCCCAGTAGCAATCAGCCCCAGCATTTT.

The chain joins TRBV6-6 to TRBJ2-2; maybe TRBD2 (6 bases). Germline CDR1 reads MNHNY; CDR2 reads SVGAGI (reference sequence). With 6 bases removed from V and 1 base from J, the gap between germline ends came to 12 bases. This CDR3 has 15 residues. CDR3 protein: CASRRGGLNTGELFF. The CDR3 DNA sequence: TGTGCCAGCAGACGGGGAGGATTGAACACCGGGGAGCTGTTTTTT.